This T cell receptor (beta chain) was documented in a study of CD4 T cells in relation to SARS-CoV-2 and coronaviruses. Study information: The negative reference was HIV-1 Nef peptide pool or peptide-free culture.

Repertoires were generated with immunoSEQ multiplex PCR, while TCRdb's copy carries only in-frame clones and drops some. This table holds about 25,000 clones, 75% to 85% found once. The unexposed donors gave CD4+ T cells in about 2011-2019, prior to COVID-19. CD4+ T cells were isolated from the cells after roughly 11 days of culture. Unexposed-donor CD4+ T cells were probed with SARS-CoV-2 S/N and four cold-coronavirus spikes, cells permitting. CDR3 length equals 16 residues. Between the trimmed V and J ends, which lost 6 bases and 7 bases, there was a span of 19 bases. Germline assignment: CDR1 MDHEN and CDR2 SYDVKM. About this clone itself: Its target is unknown.

The rearrangement links TRBV28 to TRBJ1-6; D remains unclear. The source is a human donor in good health. Sequencing was done on a sample of CD4+ T cells from PBMCs, cultured in vitro. CDR3 in amino acids: CASSQVKWAGNSPLHF. The CDR3 DNA sequence: TGTGCCAGCAGCCAGGTGAAGTGGGCTGGGAATTCACCCCTCCACTTT.